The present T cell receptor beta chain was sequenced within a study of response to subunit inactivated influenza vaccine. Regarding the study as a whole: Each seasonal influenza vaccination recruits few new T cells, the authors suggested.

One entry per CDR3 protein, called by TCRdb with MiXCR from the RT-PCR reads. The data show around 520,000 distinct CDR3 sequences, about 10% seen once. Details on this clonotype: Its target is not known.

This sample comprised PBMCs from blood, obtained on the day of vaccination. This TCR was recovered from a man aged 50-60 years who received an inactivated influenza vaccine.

In nucleotides, the CDR3 is TGCAGTGCTCGGGACAGGGGGCAATCGAACACCGGGGAGCTGTTTTTT. It yields the protein CSARDRGQSNTGELFF. V gene TRBV20-1 combines with J gene TRBJ2-2; 12 bases agree with TRBD1. CDR1 is DFQATT, CDR2 SNEGSKA, per germline (reference sequence). V was pared by 5 bases and J by 0 bases, with 4 bases of the junction left unmatched. There are 16 residues in the CDR3.